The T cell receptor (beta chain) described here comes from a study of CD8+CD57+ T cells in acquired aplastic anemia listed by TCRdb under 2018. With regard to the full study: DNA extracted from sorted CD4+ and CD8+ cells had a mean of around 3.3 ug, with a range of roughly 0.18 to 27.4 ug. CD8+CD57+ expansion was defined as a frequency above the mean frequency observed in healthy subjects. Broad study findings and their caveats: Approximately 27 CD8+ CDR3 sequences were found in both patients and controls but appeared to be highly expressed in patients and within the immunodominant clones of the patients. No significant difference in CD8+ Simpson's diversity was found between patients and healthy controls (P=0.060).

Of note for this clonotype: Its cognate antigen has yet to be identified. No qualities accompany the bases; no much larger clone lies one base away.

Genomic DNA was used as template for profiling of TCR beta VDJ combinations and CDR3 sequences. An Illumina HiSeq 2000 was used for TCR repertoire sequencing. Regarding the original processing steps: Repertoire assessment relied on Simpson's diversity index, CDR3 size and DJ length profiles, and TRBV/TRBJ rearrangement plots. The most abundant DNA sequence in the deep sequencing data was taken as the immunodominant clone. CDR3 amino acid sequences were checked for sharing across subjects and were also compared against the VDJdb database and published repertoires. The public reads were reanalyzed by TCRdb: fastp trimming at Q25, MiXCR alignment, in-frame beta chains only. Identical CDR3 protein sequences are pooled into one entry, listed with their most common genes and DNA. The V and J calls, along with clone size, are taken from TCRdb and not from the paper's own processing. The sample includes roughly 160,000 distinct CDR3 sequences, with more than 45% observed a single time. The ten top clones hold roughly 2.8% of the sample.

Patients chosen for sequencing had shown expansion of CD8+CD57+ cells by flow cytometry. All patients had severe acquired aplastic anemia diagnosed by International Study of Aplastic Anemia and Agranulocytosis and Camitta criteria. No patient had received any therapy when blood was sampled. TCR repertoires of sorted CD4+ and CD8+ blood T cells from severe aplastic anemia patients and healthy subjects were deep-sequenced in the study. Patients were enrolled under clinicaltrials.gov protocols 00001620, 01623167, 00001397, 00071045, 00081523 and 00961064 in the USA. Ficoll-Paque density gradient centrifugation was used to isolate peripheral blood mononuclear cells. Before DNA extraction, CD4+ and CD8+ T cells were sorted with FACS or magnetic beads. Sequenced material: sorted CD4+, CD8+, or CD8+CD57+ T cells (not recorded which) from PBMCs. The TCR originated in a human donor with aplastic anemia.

The CDR3: CASSTGTSGRGFAAKNIQYF. DNA sequence: TGTGCCAGTAGTACAGGGACGAGCGGGAGAGGGTTTGCGGCCAAAAACATTCAGTACTTC. Rearrangement joined TRBV19 to TRBJ2-4; 8 bases in the junction line up with TRBD2. Including cysteine and phenylalanine, the CDR3 has 20 amino acids. Only CDR3 DNA is held: 60 bases, read in frame from base 1. Looking up the germline V gene (reference sequence) yields CDR1 LNHDA and CDR2 SQIVND. Trimmed from V: 4 bases; trimmed from J: 1 base; junction bases lacking a gene match: 18. Beyond the CDR3, the reference TRBV19 and TRBJ2-4 genes provide the residues; the full variable domain reads: DGGITQSPKYLFRKEGQNVTLSCEQNLNHDAMYWYRQDPGQGLRLIYYSQIVNDFQKGDIAEGYSVSREKKESFPLTVTSAQKNPTAFYLCASSTGTSGRGFAAKNIQYFGAGTRLSVL.